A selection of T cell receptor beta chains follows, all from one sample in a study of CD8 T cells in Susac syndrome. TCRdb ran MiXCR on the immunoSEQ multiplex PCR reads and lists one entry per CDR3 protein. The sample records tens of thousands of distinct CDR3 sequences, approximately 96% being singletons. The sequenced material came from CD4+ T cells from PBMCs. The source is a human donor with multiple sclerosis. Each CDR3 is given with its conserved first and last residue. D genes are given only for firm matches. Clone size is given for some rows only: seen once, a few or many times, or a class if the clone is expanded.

CDR3 protein: CASSSRAGYEQYF
CDR3 DNA: TGTGCCAGCAGCTCCAGGGCGGGCTACGAGCAGTACTTC
V gene: TRBV5-4
J gene: TRBJ2-7
D gene: .
clone size: .
CDR3 length: 13

CDR3 protein: CASSRWQVNYGYTF
CDR3 DNA: TGTGCCAGCAGCCGATGGCAGGTTAACTATGGCTACACCTTC
V gene: TRBV5-4
J gene: TRBJ1-2
D gene: .
clone size: .
CDR3 length: 14

CDR3 protein: CASRTSGDYEQYF
CDR3 DNA: TGTGCCAGCAGAACTAGCGGGGACTACGAGCAGTACTTC
V gene: TRBV6-1
J gene: TRBJ2-7
D gene: TRBD2
clone size: .
CDR3 length: 13

CDR3 protein: CASSSTSGGNADTQYF
CDR3 DNA: TGCGCCAGCAGCTCGACTAGCGGGGGAAACGCAGATACGCAGTATTTT
V gene: TRBV5-1
J gene: TRBJ2-3
D gene: TRBD2
clone size: once
CDR3 length: 16

CDR3 protein: CSVESGTRDKKLFF
CDR3 DNA: TGCAGCGTTGAATCGGGAACCCGAGACAAAAAACTGTTTTTT
V gene: TRBV29-1
J gene: TRBJ1-4
D gene: .
clone size: .
CDR3 length: 14

CDR3 protein: CSVGTARDSYEQYF
CDR3 DNA: TGCAGCGTTGGGACAGCTAGAGACTCCTACGAGCAGTACTTC
V gene: TRBV29-1
J gene: TRBJ2-7
D gene: .
clone size: .
CDR3 length: 14

CDR3 protein: CASSMPGPNTEAFF
CDR3 DNA: TGTGCCAGTAGTATGCCGGGTCCGAACACTGAAGCTTTCTTT
V gene: TRBV19
J gene: TRBJ1-1
D gene: .
clone size: .
CDR3 length: 14

CDR3 protein: CSARDSSVRNSPLHF
CDR3 DNA: TGCAGTGCTAGAGACAGTTCAGTCCGAAATTCACCCCTCCACTTT
V gene: TRBV20-1
J gene: TRBJ1-6
D gene: .
clone size: .
CDR3 length: 15

CDR3 protein: CASSPRQGGRAFF
CDR3 DNA: TGTGCCAGCAGTCCTCGACAGGGGGGGAGAGCTTTCTTT
V gene: TRBV27
J gene: TRBJ1-1
D gene: TRBD1
clone size: .
CDR3 length: 13

CDR3 protein: CSARKQGKRRERDGYTF
CDR3 DNA: TGCAGTGCCCGGAAACAGGGGAAGAGGAGGGAGAGAGATGGCTACACCTTC
V gene: TRBV20-1
J gene: TRBJ1-2
D gene: TRBD1
clone size: .
CDR3 length: 17

CDR3 protein: CASSSRRGATGYNEQFF
CDR3 DNA: TGTGCCAGCAGCTCGAGACGGGGGGCAACCGGCTACAATGAGCAGTTCTTC
V gene: TRBV11-2
J gene: TRBJ2-1
D gene: .
clone size: .
CDR3 length: 17

CDR3 protein: CSASLGRGRFQETQYF
CDR3 DNA: TGCAGTGCGAGCCTCGGGCGGGGGCGCTTCCAAGAGACCCAGTACTTC
V gene: TRBV20-1
J gene: TRBJ2-5
D gene: .
clone size: .
CDR3 length: 16

CDR3 protein: CSAPRIQLGYEQYF
CDR3 DNA: TGCAGTGCTCCAAGGATACAATTGGGCTACGAGCAGTACTTC
V gene: TRBV20-1
J gene: TRBJ2-7
D gene: .
clone size: .
CDR3 length: 14

CDR3 protein: CASSQDFRGSNTEAFF
CDR3 DNA: TGTGCCAGCAGCCAAGATTTCCGGGGATCGAACACTGAAGCTTTCTTT
V gene: TRBV3-1
J gene: TRBJ1-1
D gene: .
clone size: .
CDR3 length: 16

CDR3 protein: CSVERGASYNEQFF
CDR3 DNA: TGCAGCGTTGAACGGGGGGCCTCCTACAATGAGCAGTTCTTC
V gene: TRBV29-1
J gene: TRBJ2-1
D gene: .
clone size: .
CDR3 length: 14

CDR3 protein: CASSTRGNTGELFF
CDR3 DNA: TGTGCCAGCAGTACCCGAGGGAACACCGGGGAGCTGTTTTTT
V gene: TRBV2
J gene: TRBJ2-2
D gene: .
clone size: once
CDR3 length: 14

CDR3 protein: CASSFGTSSYEQYF
CDR3 DNA: TGTGCCAGCAGCTTCGGGACTAGCTCCTACGAGCAGTACTTC
V gene: TRBV7-2
J gene: TRBJ2-7
D gene: TRBD2
clone size: .
CDR3 length: 14

CDR3 protein: CASSSLEWYEQYF
CDR3 DNA: TGTGCCAGCTCAAGTTTGGAATGGTACGAGCAGTACTTC
V gene: TRBV18
J gene: TRBJ2-7
D gene: .
clone size: .
CDR3 length: 13

CDR3 protein: CASSSLRGTYEQFF
CDR3 DNA: TGTGCCAGCAGCTCCCTTCGAGGTACTTATGAGCAGTTCTTC
V gene: TRBV11-2
J gene: TRBJ2-1
D gene: .
clone size: .
CDR3 length: 14

CDR3 protein: CASSTLGTQYF
CDR3 DNA: TGTGCCAGTTCCACCCTGGGGACGCAGTATTTT
V gene: TRBV6-6
J gene: TRBJ2-3
D gene: .
clone size: .
CDR3 length: 11

CDR3 protein: CASSPRGGGRETQYF
CDR3 DNA: TGTGCCAGCAGTCCCCGCGGCGGGGGCCGGGAGACCCAGTACTTC
V gene: TRBV12-3/TRBV12-4
J gene: TRBJ2-5
D gene: .
clone size: .
CDR3 length: 15

CDR3 protein: CASSRTPLGDTEAFF
CDR3 DNA: TGTGCCAGCAGCCGTACACCTCTGGGGGACACTGAAGCTTTCTTT
V gene: TRBV12-3/TRBV12-4
J gene: TRBJ1-1
D gene: .
clone size: .
CDR3 length: 15

CDR3 protein: CASSFIGPGGREQYF
CDR3 DNA: TGTGCCAGCAGCTTTATCGGCCCCGGAGGGCGCGAGCAGTACTTC
V gene: TRBV5-6
J gene: TRBJ2-7
D gene: .
clone size: .
CDR3 length: 15

CDR3 protein: CASSQSAQGPRREAFF
CDR3 DNA: TGCGCCAGCAGCCAATCAGCTCAGGGACCCCGCCGTGAAGCTTTCTTT
V gene: TRBV4-1
J gene: TRBJ1-1
D gene: .
clone size: once
CDR3 length: 16

CDR3 protein: CATSDTGQGQSYEQYF
CDR3 DNA: TGTGCCACCAGTGACACCGGACAGGGCCAGTCCTACGAGCAGTACTTC
V gene: TRBV24-1
J gene: TRBJ2-7
D gene: TRBD1
clone size: .
CDR3 length: 16

CDR3 protein: CASSQRQGAGYGYTF
CDR3 DNA: TGCGCCAGCAGCCAAAGACAGGGGGCCGGCTATGGCTACACCTTC
V gene: TRBV4-3
J gene: TRBJ1-2
D gene: TRBD1
clone size: .
CDR3 length: 15

CDR3 protein: CSARDPSGTGGNEQFF
CDR3 DNA: TGCAGTGCTAGAGACCCCTCAGGGACAGGTGGAAATGAGCAGTTCTTC
V gene: TRBV20-1
J gene: TRBJ2-1
D gene: TRBD1
clone size: .
CDR3 length: 16

CDR3 protein: CASSQISGGARNEQFF
CDR3 DNA: TGTGCCAGCAGCCAAATTAGCGGGGGGGCCAGGAATGAGCAGTTCTTC
V gene: TRBV14
J gene: TRBJ2-1
D gene: TRBD2
clone size: .
CDR3 length: 16

CDR3 protein: CASSLGQTSIYQNTEAFF
CDR3 DNA: TGTGCCAGCAGCTTAGGACAGACGAGCATCTACCAGAACACTGAAGCTTTCTTT
V gene: TRBV7-9
J gene: TRBJ1-1
D gene: .
clone size: .
CDR3 length: 18

CDR3 protein: CASSLAPVSSGNTIYF
CDR3 DNA: TGTGCCAGCAGCTTGGCCCCAGTCTCCTCTGGAAACACCATATATTTT
V gene: TRBV5-4
J gene: TRBJ1-3
D gene: .
clone size: .
CDR3 length: 16

CDR3 protein: CASSPPDSPGTQYF
CDR3 DNA: TGTGCCAGCTCACCACCAGACTCCCCGGGGACCCAGTACTTC
V gene: TRBV18
J gene: TRBJ2-5
D gene: .
clone size: .
CDR3 length: 14

CDR3 protein: CASSEGIMGSPLHF
CDR3 DNA: TGCGCCAGCAGCGAGGGTATCATGGGTTCACCCCTCCACTTT
V gene: TRBV5-1
J gene: TRBJ1-6
D gene: .
clone size: .
CDR3 length: 14

CDR3 protein: CASSGTRETQYF
CDR3 DNA: TGTGCCAGCAGTGGAACTCGAGAGACCCAGTACTTC
V gene: TRBV12-3/TRBV12-4
J gene: TRBJ2-5
D gene: .
clone size: .
CDR3 length: 12

CDR3 protein: CASSLVQESPLHF
CDR3 DNA: TGTGCCAGCAGCTTAGTCCAAGAATCACCCCTCCACTTT
V gene: TRBV7-9
J gene: TRBJ1-6
D gene: .
clone size: .
CDR3 length: 13

CDR3 protein: CSVVGDKVYEQYF
CDR3 DNA: TGCAGCGTAGTGGGGGACAAGGTCTACGAGCAGTACTTC
V gene: TRBV29-1
J gene: TRBJ2-7
D gene: .
clone size: .
CDR3 length: 13

CDR3 protein: CASSLRGTAAVGNTIYF
CDR3 DNA: TGTGCCAGCAGCTTACGAGGGACCGCCGCCGTTGGAAACACCATATATTTT
V gene: TRBV7-3
J gene: TRBJ1-3
D gene: .
clone size: .
CDR3 length: 17

CDR3 protein: CSVEIHRDFGEKLFF
CDR3 DNA: TGCAGCGTTGAAATACACCGGGACTTCGGGGAAAAACTGTTTTTT
V gene: TRBV29-1
J gene: TRBJ1-4
D gene: .
clone size: .
CDR3 length: 15

CDR3 protein: CSAKVDRGGTEAFF
CDR3 DNA: TGCAGTGCTAAGGTTGACAGGGGGGGAACTGAAGCTTTCTTT
V gene: TRBV20-1
J gene: TRBJ1-1
D gene: TRBD1
clone size: .
CDR3 length: 14

CDR3 protein: CASSLGVYEQYF
CDR3 DNA: TGTGCCAGCAGCTTGGGAGTCTACGAGCAGTACTTC
V gene: TRBV5-6
J gene: TRBJ2-7
D gene: .
clone size: once
CDR3 length: 12

CDR3 protein: CASSQLGLHLGQYF
CDR3 DNA: TGTGCCAGCAGCCAATTGGGACTCCACTTGGGGCAGTACTTC
V gene: TRBV3-1
J gene: TRBJ2-7
D gene: .
clone size: .
CDR3 length: 14

CDR3 protein: CASSLVTINSGELNEQFF
CDR3 DNA: TGTGCCAGCAGCTTAGTCACCATCAATAGCGGGGAACTCAATGAGCAGTTCTTC
V gene: TRBV5-4
J gene: TRBJ2-1
D gene: TRBD2
clone size: .
CDR3 length: 18

CDR3 protein: CASQPGKTAGANVLTF
CDR3 DNA: TGTGCCAGCCAACCAGGGAAAACGGCTGGGGCCAACGTCCTGACTTTC
V gene: TRBV4-2
J gene: TRBJ2-6
D gene: .
clone size: .
CDR3 length: 16

CDR3 protein: CASSQGVGGYNSPLHF
CDR3 DNA: TGTGCCAGCAGCCAAGGGGTAGGGGGGTACAACTCACCCCTCCACTTT
V gene: TRBV4-2
J gene: TRBJ1-6
D gene: .
clone size: .
CDR3 length: 16

CDR3 protein: CASTSTGASTDTQYF
CDR3 DNA: TGTGCCAGCACATCGACAGGGGCTAGCACAGATACGCAGTATTTT
V gene: TRBV3-1
J gene: TRBJ2-3
D gene: TRBD1
clone size: .
CDR3 length: 15

CDR3 protein: CASSSTVGRETQYF
CDR3 DNA: TGTGCTAGCAGCTCCACGGTGGGACGGGAGACCCAGTACTTC
V gene: TRBV7-7
J gene: TRBJ2-5
D gene: .
clone size: .
CDR3 length: 14

CDR3 protein: CASSLGLAGVYNEQFF
CDR3 DNA: TGTGCCAGCAGTTTAGGACTAGCGGGGGTTTACAATGAGCAGTTCTTC
V gene: TRBV12-3/TRBV12-4
J gene: TRBJ2-1
D gene: TRBD2
clone size: .
CDR3 length: 16

CDR3 protein: CASRDREKAQHF
CDR3 DNA: TGTGCCAGCAGGGACAGGGAGAAGGCCCAGCATTTT
V gene: TRBV12-3/TRBV12-4
J gene: TRBJ1-5
D gene: TRBD1
clone size: .
CDR3 length: 12

CDR3 protein: CASSLGYGKLFF
CDR3 DNA: TGTGCCAGCAGTTTAGGGTACGGGAAACTGTTTTTT
V gene: TRBV27
J gene: TRBJ1-4
D gene: .
clone size: .
CDR3 length: 12

CDR3 protein: CSVGGAGTEAFF
CDR3 DNA: TGCAGCGTTGGAGGGGCCGGGACTGAAGCTTTCTTT
V gene: TRBV29-1
J gene: TRBJ1-1
D gene: .
clone size: .
CDR3 length: 12

CDR3 protein: CASMGDDGTDTQYF
CDR3 DNA: TGTGCCAGCATGGGGGACGACGGGACAGATACGCAGTATTTT
V gene: TRBV25-1
J gene: TRBJ2-3
D gene: .
clone size: .
CDR3 length: 14

CDR3 protein: CASSPTKPDSLNQPQHF
CDR3 DNA: TGCGCCAGCAGCCCGACGAAACCGGACAGCCTAAATCAGCCCCAGCATTTT
V gene: TRBV4-1
J gene: TRBJ1-5
D gene: .
clone size: .
CDR3 length: 17

CDR3 protein: CASSLRSGQGSYEQYF
CDR3 DNA: TGTGCCAGCAGCTTGAGGAGTGGGCAGGGGTCCTACGAGCAGTACTTC
V gene: TRBV7-8
J gene: TRBJ2-7
D gene: .
clone size: .
CDR3 length: 16

CDR3 protein: CASSARAEAFF
CDR3 DNA: TGTGCCAGCAGTGCCCGGGCTGAAGCTTTCTTT
V gene: TRBV12-3/TRBV12-4
J gene: TRBJ1-1
D gene: .
clone size: .
CDR3 length: 11

CDR3 protein: CASSLGPLRVGGEQFF
CDR3 DNA: TGTGCCAGCAGTTTGGGTCCTTTGAGGGTTGGGGGTGAGCAGTTCTTC
V gene: TRBV6-5
J gene: TRBJ2-1
D gene: .
clone size: .
CDR3 length: 16

CDR3 protein: CSVEGLLAGHTDTQYF
CDR3 DNA: TGCAGCGTTGAAGGGCTACTAGCGGGGCACACAGATACGCAGTATTTT
V gene: TRBV29-1
J gene: TRBJ2-3
D gene: TRBD2
clone size: .
CDR3 length: 16

CDR3 protein: CASSSGQMDSPLHF
CDR3 DNA: TGCGCCAGCAGCTCGGGACAGATGGATTCACCCCTCCACTTT
V gene: TRBV5-1
J gene: TRBJ1-6
D gene: TRBD1
clone size: .
CDR3 length: 14

CDR3 protein: CASSLTTSYEQYF
CDR3 DNA: TGTGCCAGCAGCTTGACTACCTCCTACGAGCAGTACTTC
V gene: TRBV11-3
J gene: TRBJ2-7
D gene: .
clone size: .
CDR3 length: 13

CDR3 protein: CASSLGGGQSAQYF
CDR3 DNA: TGTGCCAGCAGTTTAGGCGGGGGGCAGTCGGCCCAGTACTTC
V gene: TRBV27
J gene: TRBJ2-5
D gene: TRBD2
clone size: .
CDR3 length: 14

CDR3 protein: CASSKWGLVDTEAFF
CDR3 DNA: TGCGCCAGCAGCAAGTGGGGGTTGGTAGACACTGAAGCTTTCTTT
V gene: TRBV4-1
J gene: TRBJ1-1
D gene: .
clone size: .
CDR3 length: 15